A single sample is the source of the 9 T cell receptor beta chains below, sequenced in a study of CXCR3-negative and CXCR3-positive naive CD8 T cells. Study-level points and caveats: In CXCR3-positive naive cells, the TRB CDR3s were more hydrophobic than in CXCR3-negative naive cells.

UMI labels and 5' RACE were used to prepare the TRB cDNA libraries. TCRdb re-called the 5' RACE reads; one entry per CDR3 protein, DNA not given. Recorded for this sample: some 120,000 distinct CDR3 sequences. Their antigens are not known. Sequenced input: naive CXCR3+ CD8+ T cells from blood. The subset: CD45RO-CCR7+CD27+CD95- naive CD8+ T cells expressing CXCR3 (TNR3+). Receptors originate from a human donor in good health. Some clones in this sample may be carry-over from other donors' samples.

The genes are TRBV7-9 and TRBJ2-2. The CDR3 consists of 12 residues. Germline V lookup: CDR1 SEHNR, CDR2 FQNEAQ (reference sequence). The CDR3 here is CASTDDTGELFF.

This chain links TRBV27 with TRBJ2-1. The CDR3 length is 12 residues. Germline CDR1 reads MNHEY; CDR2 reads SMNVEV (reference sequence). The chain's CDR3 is CASSLSNDEQFF.

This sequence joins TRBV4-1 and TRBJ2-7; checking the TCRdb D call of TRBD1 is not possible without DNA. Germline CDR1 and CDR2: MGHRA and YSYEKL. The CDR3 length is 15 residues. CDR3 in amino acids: CASSQENRFSYEQYF.

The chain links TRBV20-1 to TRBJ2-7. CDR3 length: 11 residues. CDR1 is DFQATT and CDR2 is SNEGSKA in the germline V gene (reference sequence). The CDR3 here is CSAREVYEQYF.

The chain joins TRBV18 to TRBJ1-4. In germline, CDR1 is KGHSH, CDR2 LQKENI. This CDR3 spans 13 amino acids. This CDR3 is CASKERSNEKLFF.

The CDR3 loop is CASSSNTFASYEQYF. The chain is built from TRBV7-9 and TRBJ2-7. The CDR3 runs to 15 residues. Germline V lookup: CDR1 SEHNR, CDR2 FQNEAQ (reference sequence). Based on the CDR3 plus reference TRBV7-9 and TRBJ2-7, the full variable domain is DTGVSQNPRHKITKRGQNVTFRCDPISEHNRLYWYRQTLGQGPEFLTYFQNEAQLEKSRLLSDRFSAERPKGSFSTLEIQRTEQGDSAMYLCASSSNTFASYEQYFGPGTRLTVT.

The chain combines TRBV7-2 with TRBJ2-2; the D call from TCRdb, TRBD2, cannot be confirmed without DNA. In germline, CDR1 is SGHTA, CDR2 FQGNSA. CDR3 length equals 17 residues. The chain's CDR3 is CASSLGSAGGYTGELFF.

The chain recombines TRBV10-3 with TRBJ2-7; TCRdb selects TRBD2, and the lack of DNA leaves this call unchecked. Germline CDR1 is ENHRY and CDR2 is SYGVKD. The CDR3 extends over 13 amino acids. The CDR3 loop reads CATSSGSKNEQYF.

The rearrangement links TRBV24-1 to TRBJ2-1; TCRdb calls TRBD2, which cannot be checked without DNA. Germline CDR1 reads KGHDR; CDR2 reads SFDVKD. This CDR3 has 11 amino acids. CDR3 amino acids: CATAAEGEQFF.